Listed below are T cell receptor beta chains from one sample, sequenced in a study of CD8 T cells in cerebrospinal fluid in Alzheimer's disease. No DNA is given; TCRdb re-called the 10x single-cell sequencing reads and lists each CDR3 protein once. The table for this sample gives 600 to 750 distinct CDR3 sequences. The sample taken for sequencing was cerebrospinal fluid. The receptor source for this set is a human donor in good health. Each CDR3 is given with its conserved first and last residue. The order of the fields is V gene, J gene, clone size, CDR3 protein. The size of a clone is reported for some rows only, either as once, few or many, or as a class for expanded clones.

v_call: TRBV5-1
j_call: TRBJ1-1
clone_size: medium-sized
cdr3_aa: CASSLRRNTEAFF

v_call: TRBV30
j_call: TRBJ2-7
clone_size: medium-sized
cdr3_aa: CAWSVGIPYEQYF

v_call: TRBV10-3
j_call: TRBJ2-1
clone_size: large
cdr3_aa: CAISVRTGGNNEQFF

v_call: TRBV30
j_call: TRBJ1-2
clone_size: medium-sized
cdr3_aa: CAWSLFDRGDGYTF

v_call: TRBV30
j_call: TRBJ1-6
clone_size: -
cdr3_aa: CAWTPSRTHRVYNSPLHF

v_call: TRBV4-1
j_call: TRBJ1-1
clone_size: medium-sized
cdr3_aa: CASSWTGDTEAFF

v_call: TRBV5-1
j_call: TRBJ2-1
clone_size: hyperexpanded
cdr3_aa: CASSLEGGQYNNEQFF

v_call: TRBV3-1
j_call: TRBJ2-2
clone_size: medium-sized
cdr3_aa: CASSQDTGAGTYGHGELFF

v_call: TRBV5-1
j_call: TRBJ2-6
clone_size: medium-sized
cdr3_aa: CASRWDRGRPGESSGANVLTF

v_call: TRBV5-6
j_call: TRBJ2-7
clone_size: medium-sized
cdr3_aa: CASGESGGIEYEQYF

v_call: TRBV14
j_call: TRBJ2-7
clone_size: large
cdr3_aa: CASSQDGRGWYEQYF

v_call: TRBV5-1
j_call: TRBJ1-2
clone_size: large
cdr3_aa: CASSRSGVANYGYTF

v_call: TRBV27
j_call: TRBJ1-6
clone_size: medium-sized
cdr3_aa: CASSSHWGSRSPLHF

v_call: TRBV29-1
j_call: TRBJ2-1
clone_size: large
cdr3_aa: CSVGPGQGMSEQFF

v_call: TRBV5-1
j_call: TRBJ2-1
clone_size: medium-sized
cdr3_aa: CASSLALALDYNEQFF

v_call: TRBV30
j_call: TRBJ2-7
clone_size: -
cdr3_aa: CAWRKEYEQYF

v_call: TRBV25-1
j_call: TRBJ1-6
clone_size: large
cdr3_aa: CASSWTGGSPLHF

v_call: TRBV12-3/TRBV12-4
j_call: TRBJ1-1
clone_size: medium-sized
cdr3_aa: CASIPVGRFTEAFF

v_call: TRBV13
j_call: TRBJ1-1
clone_size: -
cdr3_aa: CASRQYTEAFF

v_call: TRBV6-1
j_call: TRBJ2-1
clone_size: medium-sized
cdr3_aa: CASSQGGGGSNEQFF

v_call: TRBV12-3/TRBV12-4
j_call: TRBJ2-7
clone_size: medium-sized
cdr3_aa: CASSRTGEQYF

v_call: TRBV7-9
j_call: TRBJ2-3
clone_size: medium-sized
cdr3_aa: CASSTWTGESTDTQYF

v_call: TRBV6-2/TRBV6-3
j_call: TRBJ1-1
clone_size: large
cdr3_aa: CASSSTGFFYMNTEAFF

v_call: TRBV7-9
j_call: TRBJ1-3
clone_size: -
cdr3_aa: CASSSRTGGLSSGNTIYF

v_call: TRBV28
j_call: TRBJ2-5
clone_size: large
cdr3_aa: CASSFLGGGTQYF

v_call: TRBV10-1
j_call: TRBJ2-3
clone_size: -
cdr3_aa: CASRPGGEDTQYF

v_call: TRBV7-2
j_call: TRBJ1-1
clone_size: medium-sized
cdr3_aa: CASSLQPNTEAFF

v_call: TRBV14
j_call: TRBJ2-3
clone_size: medium-sized
cdr3_aa: CASSQVAGGPSDTQYF

v_call: TRBV7-2
j_call: TRBJ2-5
clone_size: -
cdr3_aa: CASSLGTETQYF

v_call: TRBV6-6
j_call: TRBJ1-4
clone_size: medium-sized
cdr3_aa: CASSYGPEKLFF

v_call: TRBV11-2
j_call: TRBJ2-7
clone_size: large
cdr3_aa: CASSRPDRLTVEQYF

v_call: TRBV5-4
j_call: TRBJ2-1
clone_size: medium-sized
cdr3_aa: CASSLEELSYNEQFF

v_call: TRBV3-1
j_call: TRBJ1-1
clone_size: medium-sized
cdr3_aa: CASSQDLRTGSYTEAFF

v_call: TRBV12-3/TRBV12-4
j_call: TRBJ2-1
clone_size: medium-sized
cdr3_aa: CASSLSQGGEQFF

v_call: TRBV11-2
j_call: TRBJ1-2
clone_size: medium-sized
cdr3_aa: CASSPRAGPLYGYTF

v_call: TRBV23-1
j_call: TRBJ1-5
clone_size: -
cdr3_aa: CASSQLIGDQPQHF

v_call: TRBV5-8
j_call: TRBJ1-2
clone_size: -
cdr3_aa: CASSLGWANYGYTF

v_call: TRBV10-1
j_call: TRBJ2-1
clone_size: medium-sized
cdr3_aa: CAGGLIAGGHEQFF

v_call: TRBV11-2
j_call: TRBJ2-7
clone_size: medium-sized
cdr3_aa: CASSSIAAGEQYF

v_call: TRBV16
j_call: TRBJ1-4
clone_size: medium-sized
cdr3_aa: CASSQPDRAPNEKLFF

v_call: TRBV5-4
j_call: TRBJ2-5
clone_size: large
cdr3_aa: CASSETGRQETQYF

v_call: TRBV27
j_call: TRBJ1-6
clone_size: -
cdr3_aa: CASSFLVEGNSPLHF

v_call: TRBV3-1
j_call: TRBJ2-7
clone_size: hyperexpanded
cdr3_aa: CASSPQVAGDYEQYF

v_call: TRBV5-1
j_call: TRBJ1-6
clone_size: large
cdr3_aa: CASSLGGSGSPLHF

v_call: TRBV6-5
j_call: TRBJ2-3
clone_size: medium-sized
cdr3_aa: CASSYVASGEATQYF

v_call: TRBV7-9
j_call: TRBJ1-3
clone_size: medium-sized
cdr3_aa: CASSLTGGTGNTIYF

v_call: TRBV11-1
j_call: TRBJ2-1
clone_size: medium-sized
cdr3_aa: CASSTPTETNEQFF

v_call: TRBV7-8
j_call: TRBJ1-6
clone_size: large
cdr3_aa: CASSPGAYNSPLHF

v_call: TRBV7-9
j_call: TRBJ1-4
clone_size: medium-sized
cdr3_aa: CASSLQGPGFGREKLFF

v_call: TRBV20-1
j_call: TRBJ1-1
clone_size: medium-sized
cdr3_aa: CSARLRDRDIAFF

v_call: TRBV2
j_call: TRBJ1-4
clone_size: medium-sized
cdr3_aa: CASSVTPTNEKLFF

v_call: TRBV10-2
j_call: TRBJ2-2
clone_size: medium-sized
cdr3_aa: CASIRSLNTGELFF

v_call: TRBV5-1
j_call: TRBJ2-2
clone_size: large
cdr3_aa: CASSLARTVGRGTGELFF

v_call: TRBV2
j_call: TRBJ2-3
clone_size: medium-sized
cdr3_aa: CASSERGVESDTQYF

v_call: TRBV6-5
j_call: TRBJ1-2
clone_size: medium-sized
cdr3_aa: CASRTPGQTYGYTF

v_call: TRBV6-1
j_call: TRBJ2-1
clone_size: medium-sized
cdr3_aa: CASSGQAGGKYNEQFF

v_call: TRBV19
j_call: TRBJ2-2
clone_size: medium-sized
cdr3_aa: CASSSGATNTGELFF